This TCR beta chain was found in a study of a mutant IDH1 vaccine in newly diagnosed glioma. Study-level information: Onset of vaccination occurred 4-6 weeks following radiotherapy alone, or with temozolomide cycles.

Some clones are missing from TCRdb's copy, which holds only in-frame ones; the method was immunoSEQ multiplex PCR. This table holds about 12,000 clones, roughly 91% found once. Germline CDR1 SQVTM, CDR2 ANQGSEA. CDR3 size: 14 residues. The V gene lost 5 bases and the J gene lost 4 bases, with 18 bases spanning the gap. With respect to this clone: The antigen remains undetermined.

The time point was: week 5, during vaccination. It was 300 ug of mutant IDH1 20-mer peptide that made up each vaccine dose, given with topical imiquimod. Sequencing was performed on PBMCs, taken from a glioma patient whose treatment included an IDH1 peptide vaccine. The sequence derives from a woman in her 40s with glioma. Some clones in this sample may be carry-over from other donors' samples. The J gene is TRBJ2-7, the V gene TRBV29-1; TRBD2 might be the D (5 bases). CDR3 in amino acids: CSVYPTLGSYEQYF. For the CDR3, the DNA is TGCAGCGTTTACCCGACACTAGGAAGTTACGAGCAGTACTTC.